This record covers a single T cell receptor beta chain. It lacks a known antigen. Base qualities are not at hand, and no much larger clone is one base apart. One collaborating source in Seattle enrolled patients during active infection and followed them longitudinally through the course of disease. Each collaborating institution followed its own protocols to collect whole blood in K2EDTA tubes. Collaborator samples were shipped for TCRbeta analysis as frozen whole blood, isolated PBMCs, or DNA extracted from either sample type. The immunoSEQ Assay, a bias-controlled multiplex PCR, was used to amplify TCRbeta CDR3 regions from genomic DNA. The paper's data handling went like this. Within the assay, amplification of reference gene primers was used to estimate how many nucleated cells each sample contained. To quantify the absolute abundance of each unique TCRbeta CDR3 rearrangement, sequence reads were collapsed and filtered. For each sample, productive Simpson clonality was calculated as the square root of Simpson's diversity index across productive rearrangements. This immuneACCESS table, as held by TCRdb, lists in-frame sequences with V and J called but not all clones. Of the missing ones, under half trace to an unresolved V gene in checked studies; the others have no known cause. V, J and clone size derive from that table, while D and trimming were established from the DNA sequence. Across this sample there are about 260,000 clones, with 85% to 90% seen only once. The ten largest clonotypes hold around 5% of the sample.

The CDR3 numbers 14 residues from cysteine through phenylalanine. The retained sequence is limited to the CDR3, 42 bases, with the frame set at the first base. V lost 2 bases and J lost 5 bases, and the count of bases not matched to a germline gene is 5. Reading the germline V gene gives CDR1 SGHTA and CDR2 FQGTGA. The data originate from a study of blood T cell repertoires in COVID-19 (dated by TCRdb to about 2020). About the investigation overall: The collaborator samples originated in the United States, Italy and Spain and spanned the acute and convalescent phases of COVID-19. The prospective study material was composed of cDNA or gDNA derived from T cells, B-cell-depleted T cells, or PBMCs. Subjects who had been exposed to COVID-19, were actively infected with it, or had recovered from it provided the deeply sampled blood TCRbeta repertoires that made up the dataset. A freely available public database, intended as a resource for researchers studying the immune response to SARS-CoV-2, is where the repertoires were released. The samples were drawn from two sources: the first 160 participants of the ongoing ImmuneRACE study, and 1,254 subjects contributed by 6 global collaborators. The sample metadata nearly always contained a de-identified subject ID, COVID-19 status, age in years and sex. HLA class I and class II types, where available, came from metadata supplied by the sample provider rather than from assay-based typing.

Overall study outcomes, separate from this receptor: The quantity of clinical and demographic metadata differed by source and by participant and was supplied without curation.

The sample comprised peripheral blood. This TCR was sampled from a woman aged 55-69 years with COVID-19, enrolled during active disease. The chain is assembled from TRBV7-3 and TRBJ1-2; TRBD1 aligns with 7 central bases. This receptor has the CDR3 CASSLDRQGYGYTF. The DNA sequence is TGTGCCAGCAGCTTAGACCGACAGGGATATGGCTACACCTTC.